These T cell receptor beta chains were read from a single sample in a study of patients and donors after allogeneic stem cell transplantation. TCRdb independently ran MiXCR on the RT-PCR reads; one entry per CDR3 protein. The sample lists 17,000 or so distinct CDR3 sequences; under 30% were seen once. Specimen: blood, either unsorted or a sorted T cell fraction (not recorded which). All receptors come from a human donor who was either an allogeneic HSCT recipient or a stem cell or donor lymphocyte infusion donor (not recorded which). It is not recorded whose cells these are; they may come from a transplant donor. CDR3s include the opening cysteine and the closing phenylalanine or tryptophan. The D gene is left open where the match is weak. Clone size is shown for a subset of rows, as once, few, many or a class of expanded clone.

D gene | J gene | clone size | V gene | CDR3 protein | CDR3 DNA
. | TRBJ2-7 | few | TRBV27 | CASRARAYEQYF | TGTGCCAGCAGGGCCAGAGCCTACGAGCAGTACTTC
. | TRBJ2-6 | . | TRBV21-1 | CATPSGANVLTF | TGTGCCACCCCCTCTGGGGCCAACGTCCTGACTTTC
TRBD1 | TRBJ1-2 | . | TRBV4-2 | CASSQDRTGNGYTF | TGTGCCAGCAGCCAAGATCGGACAGGGAACGGCTACACCTTC
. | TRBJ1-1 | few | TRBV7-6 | CASSLGGYGTEAFF | TGTGCCAGCAGCTTAGGAGGGTACGGAACTGAAGCTTTCTTT
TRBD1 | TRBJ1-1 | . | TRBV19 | CASSIPGTVFEAFF | TGTGCCAGTAGTATTCCGGGGACAGTTTTTGAAGCTTTCTTT
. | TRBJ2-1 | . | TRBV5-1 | CASSLVTGNYNEQFF | TGCGCCAGCAGCTTGGTGACGGGAAACTACAATGAGCAGTTCTTC
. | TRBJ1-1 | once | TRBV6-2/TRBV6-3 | CASSRLQPWAEAFF | TGTGCCAGCAGTCGCTTACAACCATGGGCTGAAGCTTTCTTT
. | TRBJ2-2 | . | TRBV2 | CASSEFDREWTGELFF | TGTGCCAGCAGTGAATTTGACCGAGAATGGACCGGGGAGCTGTTTTTT
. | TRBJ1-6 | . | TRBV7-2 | CASSLVGNPNSPLHF | TGTGCCAGCAGCTTAGTTGGGAACCCTAATTCACCCCTCCACTTT
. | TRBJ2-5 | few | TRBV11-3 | CASSYGSWVQETQYF | TGTGCCAGCAGCTATGGTAGCTGGGTTCAAGAGACCCAGTACTTC
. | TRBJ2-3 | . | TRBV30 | CAWRRGPLPRTDTQYF | TGTGCCTGGAGGCGGGGGCCACTCCCCCGCACAGATACGCAGTATTTT
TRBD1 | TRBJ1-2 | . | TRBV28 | CARRRQGNYGYTF | TGTGCCAGAAGAAGACAGGGAAACTATGGCTACACCTTC
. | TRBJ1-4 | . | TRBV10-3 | CASGPGNQEKLFF | TGTGCCTCCGGACCGGGTAATCAGGAAAAACTGTTTTTT
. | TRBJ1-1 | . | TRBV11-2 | CASSPQLNTEAFF | TGTGCCAGCAGCCCTCAATTGAACACTGAAGCTTTCTTT
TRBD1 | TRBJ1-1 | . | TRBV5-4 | CASSRWDSENTEAFF | TGTGCCAGCAGCCGTTGGGACAGCGAGAACACTGAAGCTTTCTTT
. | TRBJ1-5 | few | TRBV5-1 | CASSLGEAGNQPQHF | TGCGCCAGCAGCTTGGGGGAGGCGGGGAATCAGCCCCAGCATTTT
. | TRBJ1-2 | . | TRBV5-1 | CASSLNGPSNYGYTF | TGCGCCAGCAGCTTGAACGGGCCTTCTAACTATGGCTACACCTTC
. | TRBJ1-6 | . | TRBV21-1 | CASSEDMTLPPLHF | TGTGCCAGCAGCGAGGACATGACACTCCCACCCCTCCACTTT
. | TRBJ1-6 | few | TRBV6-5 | CASRHRASNNSPLHF | TGTGCCAGCAGGCACAGGGCCTCGAATAATTCACCCCTCCACTTT
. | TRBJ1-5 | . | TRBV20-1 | CSAAKLGAYSNQPQHF | TGCAGTGCCGCGAAGTTGGGGGCTTATAGCAATCAGCCCCAGCATTTT
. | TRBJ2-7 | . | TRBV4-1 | CASSQGGSTYEQYF | TGCGCCAGCAGCCAAGGGGGGTCTACCTACGAGCAGTACTTC
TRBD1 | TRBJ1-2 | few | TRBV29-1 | CTAGGGGYGYTF | TGCACCGCAGGGGGGGGCGGCTATGGCTACACCTTC
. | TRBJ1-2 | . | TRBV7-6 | CASSPFSSYGYTF | TGTGCCAGCAGCCCTTTTTCTAGCTATGGCTACACCTTC
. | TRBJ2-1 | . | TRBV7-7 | CASSFARAGYNEQFF | TGTGCCAGCAGCTTTGCCCGGGCGGGTTACAATGAGCAGTTCTTC